This entry lists 7 T cell receptor beta chains sequenced from one sample in a study of naive and memory T cell subsets. For blood and skin samples, reverse transcription used TCR alpha and beta constant primers. TCRdb ran MiXCR on the 5' RACE reads and lists one entry per CDR3 protein. The sample lists over 20,000 distinct CDR3 sequences; less than 25% were seen once. Whole-blood samples were under 3 ml of peripheral blood from healthy adult volunteers. Source of these receptors: a female donor in good health.

This clonotype was recorded a few times. The chain links TRBV20-1 to TRBJ2-5; D is unclear. V was shortened by 6 bases and J by 4 bases, with 24 bases between the two germline ends. The germline gives CDR1 DFQATT, CDR2 SNEGSKA (reference sequence). This CDR3 is built from 16 residues. CDR3 loop: CSAPNGHNVQPETQYF. In nucleotides, the CDR3 is TGCAGTGCGCCCAACGGGCATAACGTCCAGCCAGAGACCCAGTACTTC.

The chain has TRBV6-4 and TRBJ1-1, with D tentatively TRBD1 (5 bases). The CDR3 runs 13 residues. The germline CDR1 and CDR2 sequences are MRHNA and SNTAGT. Trimming left V 3 bases short and J 3 bases short, with 8 bases between. The CDR3: CASSEGVYTEAFF. The CDR3 nucleotides are TGTGCCAGCAGTGAAGGGGTCTACACTGAAGCTTTCTTT.

The chain employs TRBV29-1 and TRBJ2-1; D is perhaps TRBD1 or TRBD2 (6 bases each). V was clipped by 3 bases and J by 3 bases, with 9 bases between them. This CDR3 is 13 amino acids long. Germline V gives CDR1 SQVTM, CDR2 ANQGSEA. In DNA form, the CDR3 reads TGCAGCGTTGACAGGGGACTCTACAATGAGCAGTTCTTC. This sequence encodes CSVDRGLYNEQFF.

At least ten counts were recorded for this clonotype. This rearrangement joins TRBV12-3 or TRBV12-4 to TRBJ1-1; TRBD1 matches 7 bases. The junction had 0 bases not matched to a gene; V was cut back by 2 bases and J by 3 bases. The CDR3 has 13 amino acids. This CDR3 reads CASSLTGDTEAFF. CDR3 nucleotides: TGTGCCAGCAGTTTAACAGGGGACACTGAAGCTTTCTTT.

The table lists this clonotype with many counts. J is TRBJ2-7 and V is TRBV20-1; 7 nucleotides line up with TRBD1. The V and J ends lost 4 bases and 6 bases, in that order; junction bases with no gene match: 3. CDR3 size: 11 residues. Germline CDR1 is DFQATT and CDR2 is SNEGSKA (reference sequence). DNA for the CDR3: TGCAGTGCTACCACAGGGGTCGAGCAGTACTTC. It encodes CSATTGVEQYF.

The chain has TRBV5-1 and TRBJ2-7; 8 bases map to TRBD1. This CDR3 is 14 amino acids long. Germline CDR1 SGHRS, CDR2 YFSETQ. Trimming at V came to 6 bases and at J to 2 bases, leaving 7 bases not matched to a gene. The CDR3 is CASTLPDRAYEQYF. The CDR3 DNA reads TGCGCCAGCACCCTCCCGGACAGGGCCTACGAGCAGTACTTC.

This clonotype was counted a single time. V usage is TRBV10-1 and J usage is TRBJ2-7; D is uncertain. The V gene's germline CDR1 is WNHNN and CDR2 SYGVQD (reference sequence). V lost 0 bases to trimming and J lost 3 bases, with 6 bases between them. The CDR3 has 13 amino acids. CDR3 sequence: CASSESGLYEQYF. CDR3 in DNA: TGCGCCAGCAGTGAGTCGGGCCTCTACGAGCAGTACTTC.